The entry below gives a single T cell receptor beta chain sequence along with its context. This record belongs to a study of control samples from healthy donors and cancer patients. Clones were read by immunoSEQ multiplex PCR, and TCRdb kept only the in-frame ones, dropping some. Altogether some 120,000 clones are present, approximately 90% being singletons, with the ten largest covering 1.1%. Trimming at V came to 4 bases and at J to 1 base, leaving 6 bases not matched to a gene. The length of the CDR3 is 15 residues. CDR1 SNHLY and CDR2 FYNNEI come from the germline V gene. This chain links TRBV2 with TRBJ1-1; 7 nucleotides agree with TRBD1. The sequence derives from a woman aged 50 to 65 with colorectal cancer. Sequenced sample: PBMCs. The CDR3 here is CASSAPGQSNTEAFF. In DNA form, the CDR3 reads TGTGCCAGCAGTGCTCCGGGACAGTCGAACACTGAAGCTTTCTTT.